This T cell receptor beta chain derives from a study of cytomegalovirus exposure and HLA in healthy donors. Primers: 60 Vbeta forward and 13 Jbeta reverse. Produced via immunoSEQ multiplex PCR; TCRdb's table is partial and in-frame only. The data contain roughly 160,000 clones, around 77% of them singletons. Study results and limitations: In terms of immune exposure information, only CMV serostatus was available. Diagnosis of cytomegalovirus status made by the classifier reportedly showed high specificity and sensitivity.

As to this clone: Its antigen is not identified.

The V gene's germline CDR1 is SGHRS and CDR2 YFSETQ. The CDR3 runs 15 residues. The V segment lost 4 bases and the J segment 2 bases; nucleotides outside the gene matches: 5. The TCR was taken from a woman in her twenties or thirties in good health and CMV-seronegative. The chain combines TRBV5-1 with TRBJ2-7; 11 bases align to TRBD1. Source material: PBMCs. The chain's CDR3 is CASSPQGQGAYEQYF. The DNA for the CDR3 is TGCGCCAGCAGCCCGCAGGGACAGGGGGCCTACGAGCAGTACTTC.